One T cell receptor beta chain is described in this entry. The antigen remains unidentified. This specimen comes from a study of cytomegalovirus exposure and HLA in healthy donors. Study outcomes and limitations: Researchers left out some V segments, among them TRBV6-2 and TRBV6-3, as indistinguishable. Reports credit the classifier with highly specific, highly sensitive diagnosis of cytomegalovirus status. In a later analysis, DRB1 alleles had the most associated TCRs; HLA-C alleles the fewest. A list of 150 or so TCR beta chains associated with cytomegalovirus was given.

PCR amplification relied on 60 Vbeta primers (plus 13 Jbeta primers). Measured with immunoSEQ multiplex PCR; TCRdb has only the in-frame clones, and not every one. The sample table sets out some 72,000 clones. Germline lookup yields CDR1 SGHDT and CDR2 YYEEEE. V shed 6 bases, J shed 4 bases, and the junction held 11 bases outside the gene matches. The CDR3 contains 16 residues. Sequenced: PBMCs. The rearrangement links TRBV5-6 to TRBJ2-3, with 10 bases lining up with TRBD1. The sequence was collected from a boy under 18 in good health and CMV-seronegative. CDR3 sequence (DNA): TGTGCCAGCACACACGGGTGGGACAGGGGTTCAGATACGCAGTATTTT. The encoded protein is CASTHGWDRGSDTQYF.